The rows below give T cell receptor beta chains drawn from one sample of a study of OX40 agonist ivuxolimab in advanced cancers. Only in-frame clones appear in the TCRdb table, and some are missing; sequencing was by immunoSEQ multiplex PCR. The repertoire consists of 44,000 or so clones, with 65% to 85% occurring once and the leading ten covering about 7%. The sample in question was CD4+ or CD8+ T cells sorted from blood, obtained in a trial of the OX40 agonist ivuxolimab. These receptors were obtained from an adult with an advanced solid tumor such as melanoma, head and neck, liver or kidney cancer. Both conserved end residues are trimmed from each CDR3. D genes are given only for firm matches.

d_call cdr3_length v_call cdr3_aa
- 14 TRBV19 ASSIVFPPGADTQY
TRBD1 13 TRBV7-2 ASSTRQGGVTEAF
- 12 TRBV14 ASSQNLGAGELF
- 13 TRBV5-3 ARSLRGHKNTEAF
- 11 TRBV5-1 ASSLAGTEEQY
- 11 TRBV6-1 ASSGSLGTEAF
- 10 TRBV30 AWSVKMGLAF
- 9 TRBV20-1 SATDSYGYT
TRBD2 14 TRBV5-1 ASSPRTSREPDTQY
TRBD2 14 TRBV14 ASSRMTSAYQETQY
TRBD1 13 TRBV5-1 ASSLRQGAGTEAF
- 14 TRBV5-1 ASSLDAVKGPDTQY
- 13 TRBV10-2 ASSDRVRELGEAF
- 14 TRBV2 ASSDSRLEVSYEQY
- 13 TRBV5-5 ASSSGSGSDTEAF
- 11 TRBV29-1 SVRRGGDYGYT
TRBD2 14 TRBV9 ASSTRLAGQNNEQF
- 12 TRBV9 ASSVRWETNEQY
TRBD1 12 TRBV5-5 ASSWDSFYNEQF
- 13 TRBV30 AWSVPQGTKNIQY
- 14 TRBV11-2 ASRSRIQSSYNEQF
- 13 TRBV7-8 ASSSDRITGNTIY
- 16 TRBV2 ASSTYGYDGFSGNTIY
- 12 TRBV27 ASSLNGMNTEAF
TRBD2 17 TRBV9 ASSGTGTSGTSSTDTQY
- 10 TRBV30 AWTPGGETQY
TRBD1 12 TRBV5-1 ASKPDRDNYEQY